The 22 T cell receptor beta chains presented below share a single source sample, sequenced in a study of CD8+CD57+ T cells in acquired aplastic anemia. Genomic DNA served as template for TCR beta VDJ and CDR3 profiling. Using its own MiXCR run on the reads, TCRdb lists one record per CDR3 protein. The data contain 100,000 to 150,000 distinct CDR3 sequences, around 46% of them singletons. The sequencing input was sorted CD4+, CD8+, or CD8+CD57+ T cells (not recorded which) from PBMCs. The receptors derive from a human donor in good health, serving as a control.

The chain carries TRBV9 and TRBJ1-2; 7 nucleotides align to TRBD1. Germline values: CDR1 SGDLS, CDR2 YYNGEE. The CDR3 is 14 residues long. V shed 0 bases, J shed 7 bases, and the junction held 6 bases outside the gene matches. CDR3 bases: TGTGCCAGCAGCGTAGCTCCCACAGGGGTTGGCTACACCTTC. Its translation is CASSVAPTGVGYTF.

This clonotype qualifies as medium-sized. CDR3 DNA: TGTGCCACCAGTGATACTACCTCTAGGGAAGATACGCAGTATTTT. As protein: CATSDTTSREDTQYF. The chain uses TRBV24-1 and TRBJ2-3, with D hard to call. The V and J ends lost 3 bases and 5 bases respectively, with 14 bases between them. Per the germline V gene, CDR1 is KGHDR and CDR2 is SFDVKD. The CDR3 has 15 amino acids.

The chain recombines TRBV2 with TRBJ1-2, with D possibly TRBD1 on 5 matching bases. V gave up 4 bases and J gave up 5 bases, with 17 bases separating them. The CDR3 contains 15 residues. Germline CDR1 is SNHLY and CDR2 is FYNNEI. The DNA for the CDR3 is TGTGCCAGCAGTGCGGGCGTCAGGGAGGGTTATGGCTACACCTTC. It specifies CASSAGVREGYGYTF.

This clonotype has ten or more counts. The chain recombines TRBV19 with TRBJ2-3; 7 bases agree with TRBD1. V was clipped by 4 bases and J by 0 bases; unmatched bases: 7. The CDR3 sequence is 16 residues long. The germline CDR1 and CDR2 sequences are LNHDA and SQIVND (reference sequence). In nucleotides, the CDR3 is TGTGCCAGTAGTAAAAAACAGGGGTTAAGCACAGATACGCAGTATTTT. Residues: CASSKKQGLSTDTQYF.

This chain uses TRBV2 with TRBJ1-3; D gene ambiguous. CDR1 is SNHLY and CDR2 is FYNNEI in the germline V gene. This CDR3 is 13 amino acids long. V was clipped by 9 bases and J by 2 bases, with 11 bases between them. The CDR3, as DNA: TGTGCCAGTTACTTGGGGACTGGAAACACCATATATTTT. Translated, it gives CASYLGTGNTIYF. Together with reference TRBV2 and TRBJ1-3, the CDR3 gives the full variable domain: EPEVTQTPSHQVTQMGQEVILRCVPISNHLYFYWYRQILGQKVEFLVSFYNNEISEKSEIFDDQFSVERPDGSNFTLKIRSTKLEDSAMYFCASYLGTGNTIYFGEGSWLTVV.

This clonotype showed up many times. The chain recombines TRBV7-9 with TRBJ1-6; D gene uncertain. The CDR3 is 16 amino acids. V was trimmed by 0 bases and J by 6 bases, leaving 12 bases between them. Per the germline V gene, CDR1 is SEHNR and CDR2 is FQNEAQ (reference sequence). In DNA, the CDR3 is TGTGCCAGCAGCTTAGCGGGCGCGGGGTCTAATTCACCCCTCCACTTT. Residues: CASSLAGAGSNSPLHF.

This clonotype was detected ten times or more. CDR3 in amino acids: CASSSLALTSTDTQYF. CDR3 DNA: TGTGCCAGCAGCTCTCTAGCGTTAACTAGCACAGATACGCAGTATTTT. The chain joins TRBV5-4 to TRBJ2-3; a weak D match, TRBD2 (6 bases). This CDR3 has 16 residues. In germline, CDR1 is SGHNT, CDR2 YYREEE (reference sequence). V was cut by 3 bases and J by 0 bases, with 14 bases left in between.

J is TRBJ1-2 and V is TRBV27; 10 bases line up with TRBD1. CDR3 length: 14 amino acids. Germline CDR1 is MNHEY and CDR2 is SMNVEV (reference sequence). The J segment lost 4 bases and the V segment lost 6 bases, leaving 5 bases of the junction unmatched. The CDR3 sequence is CASRPTGGGYGYTF. In DNA form, the CDR3 reads TGTGCCAGCAGGCCGACAGGGGGCGGCTATGGCTACACCTTC.

This sequence joins TRBV19 and TRBJ1-5; no reliable D call. V dropped 3 bases and J dropped 2 bases, with 11 bases sitting between them. Germline CDR1 LNHDA, CDR2 SQIVND (reference sequence). The length of the CDR3 is 15 residues. The CDR3 nucleotides are TGTGCCAGTAGTATCTCCCTTGTACGCAATCAGCCCCAGCATTTT. Encoded protein: CASSISLVRNQPQHF.

A remark on this clonotype: At one end, the junction sequence differs from germline, possibly due to a read error. This chain uses TRBV20-1 with TRBJ1-1, with 7 positions matching TRBD1. Germline loops: CDR1 DFQATT, CDR2 SNEGSKA (reference sequence). The CDR3 runs to 14 residues. This CDR3 reads CGARRYDRDTEAFF. CDR3 coding DNA: TGCGGTGCTAGACGTTACGACAGGGACACTGAAGCTTTCTTT.

This rearrangement joins TRBV9 to TRBJ2-7; maybe TRBD1 (6 bases). Germline V lookup: CDR1 SGDLS, CDR2 YYNGEE. CDR3 length: 13 residues. Deletions cut 0 bases from V and 6 bases from J, with 10 bases between. In DNA form, the CDR3 reads TGTGCCAGCAGCGTAGTTGTAGGGGGCGAGCAGTACTTC. Translated: CASSVVVGGEQYF.

This clonotype showed up just a few times. The V and J genes are TRBV20-1 and TRBJ1-6; TRBD1 is a possible D gene (6 bases). This CDR3 region has 16 residues. Per germline, CDR1 DFQATT and CDR2 SNEGSKA (reference sequence). With 1 base removed from V and 9 bases from J, the gap between germline ends came to 19 bases. CDR3 nucleotides: TGCAGTGCTAGAGTTGGAGGGGGGGGCCGGAGTTCACCCCTCCACTTT. Its protein is CSARVGGGGRSSPLHF.

This clonotype has ten or more counts. CDR3 nucleotide sequence: TGCAGTGCAAGGGGCCCAGGCAATGAGCAGTTCTTC. This gives the protein CSARGPGNEQFF. This chain links TRBV20-1 with TRBJ2-1; D might be TRBD1 (5 bases). This CDR3 has 12 residues. Germline V gene lookup returns CDR1 DFQATT and CDR2 SNEGSKA (reference sequence). Trimming stripped 6 bases from V and 6 bases from J, with 12 bases between.

This clonotype has a count of ten or more. This chain connects TRBV10-1 to TRBJ2-7, with D possibly TRBD2 on 5 matching bases. The CDR3 extends over 13 amino acids. V lost 5 bases to trimming and J lost 3 bases, with 11 bases between them. The germline V gene encodes CDR1 WNHNN and CDR2 SYGVQD (reference sequence). This CDR3 is CASSSLGDYEQYF. CDR3 DNA sequence: TGCGCCAGCAGTAGCCTCGGGGACTACGAGCAGTACTTC.

This chain's CDR3 is CASSLGQVIYEQYF. For the CDR3, the DNA is TGTGCCAGCAGCTTAGGACAGGTGATTTACGAGCAGTACTTC. J is TRBJ2-7 and V is TRBV7-2; TRBD1 is a possible D gene (6 bases). Germline values: CDR1 SGHTA, CDR2 FQGNSA. There are 14 residues in the CDR3. Trimming removed 1 base from V and 4 bases from J, with 11 bases in between.

This clonotype was observed many times. The V call is TRBV24-1, the J call TRBJ1-2; no clear D gene. Germline assignment: CDR1 KGHDR and CDR2 SFDVKD. There are 13 residues in the CDR3. V lost 5 bases, J lost 6 bases, and 12 bases lay in between. CDR3 nucleotides: TGTGCCACCAGTGGTGGGGTGGGGAATGGCTACACCTTC. This encodes CATSGGVGNGYTF.

This clonotype has a handful of counts. The chain joins TRBV24-1 to TRBJ2-7; weak D call: TRBD1 (6 bases). This CDR3 comprises 13 residues. Trimming removed 5 bases from V and 5 bases from J, with 12 bases in between. Germline lookup yields CDR1 KGHDR and CDR2 SFDVKD. The DNA for the CDR3 is TGTGCCACCAGTGGGACAGCCAAGGACGAGCAGTACTTC. It is translated as CATSGTAKDEQYF.

The chain employs TRBV2 and TRBJ2-1; 7 bases fit TRBD2. From germline, CDR1 is SNHLY and CDR2 FYNNEI. The junction had 2 bases not matched to a gene; V was cut back by 7 bases and J by 2 bases. The CDR3 covers 13 residues. The CDR3 protein is CASMAGAYNEQFF. For the CDR3, the DNA is TGTGCCAGCATGGCGGGGGCCTACAATGAGCAGTTCTTC.

This sequence joins TRBV20-1 and TRBJ1-2; 7 bases are a match to TRBD1. Germline values: CDR1 DFQATT, CDR2 SNEGSKA (reference sequence). The length of the CDR3 is 14 residues. The V segment lost 4 bases and the J segment 1 base; nucleotides outside the gene matches: 6. CDR3 bases: TGCAGTGCTAAGGGACAGCGACATAACTATGGCTACACCTTC. This gives the protein CSAKGQRHNYGYTF.

The chain combines TRBV15 with TRBJ2-2; weak D call: TRBD2 (7 bases). V gave up 5 bases and J gave up 6 bases, with 13 bases separating them. CDR1 and CDR2 (germline): LNHNV, YYDKDF (reference sequence). This CDR3 comprises 14 residues. The CDR3 sequence: CATSGGAGSGELFF. The DNA for the CDR3 is TGTGCCACCAGCGGGGGGGCCGGATCCGGGGAGCTGTTTTTT.

V and J are TRBV10-1 and TRBJ1-1, with 7 bases that match TRBD1. The V gene's germline CDR1 is WNHNN and CDR2 SYGVQD (reference sequence). Trimming cost V 8 bases and J 1 base; bases outside gene matches: 13. The length of the CDR3 is 16 residues. CDR3 nucleotides: TGCGCCAGCGATACTAAGGGGACAGAAAAGAACACTGAAGCTTTCTTT. It yields the protein CASDTKGTEKNTEAFF.

The chain links TRBV5-4 to TRBJ2-3, with D hard to call. Germline lookup yields CDR1 SGHNT and CDR2 YYREEE (reference sequence). CDR3 length: 13 amino acids. Between the trimmed V and J ends, which lost 2 bases and 4 bases, there was a span of 8 bases. The CDR3 is CASSLSSSDTQYF. Written as DNA, the CDR3 is TGTGCCAGCAGCTTATCCAGCTCAGATACGCAGTATTTT.